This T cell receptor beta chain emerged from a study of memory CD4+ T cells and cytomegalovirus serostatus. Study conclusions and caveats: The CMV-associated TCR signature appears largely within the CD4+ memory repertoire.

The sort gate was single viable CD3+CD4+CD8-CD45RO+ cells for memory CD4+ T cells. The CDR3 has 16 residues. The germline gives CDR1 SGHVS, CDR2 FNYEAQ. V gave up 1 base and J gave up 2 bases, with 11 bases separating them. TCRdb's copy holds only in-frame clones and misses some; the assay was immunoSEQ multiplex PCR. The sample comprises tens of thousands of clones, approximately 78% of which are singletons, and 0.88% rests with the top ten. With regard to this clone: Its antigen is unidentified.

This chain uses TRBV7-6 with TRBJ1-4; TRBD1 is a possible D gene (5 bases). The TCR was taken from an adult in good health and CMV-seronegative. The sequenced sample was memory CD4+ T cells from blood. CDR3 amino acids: CASSLEAGTTNEKLFF. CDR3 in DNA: TGTGCCAGCAGCTTAGAGGCTGGGACGACTAATGAAAAACTGTTTTTT.